This TCR beta chain was sequenced in a study of blood T cell repertoires in COVID-19. Across the whole study: Material from acute and convalescent COVID-19 was sourced from the United States, Italy and Spain. PBMCs, B-cell-depleted T cells, or T cells provided the cDNA or gDNA that made up the material.

The V gene end was trimmed by 5 bases and the J gene end by 7 bases; junction bases not matched to a gene: 12. Germline CDR1 is PRHDT and CDR2 is FYEKMQ (reference sequence). The CDR3 is 16 amino acids. This clone appeared a single time. In the source study's methods: Cell counts per sample came from amplifying reference gene primers. Some clones are missing from TCRdb's copy, which holds only in-frame ones; the method was immunoSEQ multiplex PCR. V and J calls and clone size come straight from that table; D and trimming were deduced from the DNA. This table has approximately 59,000 clones, more than 70% appearing once.

Source material: peripheral blood. The TCR sequence derives from a man aged 40-49 years with active COVID-19. This rearrangement joins TRBV13 to TRBJ2-1; the match to TRBD2 covers 9 bases. This CDR3 reads CASSRGGIAGVNEQFF. As DNA, the CDR3 is TGTGCCAGCAGCCGCGGCGGAATAGCGGGAGTTAATGAGCAGTTCTTC.